The 3 T cell receptor beta chains below were found in one sample sequenced in a study of T cell clones after liver transplantation. Method: immunoSEQ multiplex PCR; TCRdb's copy keeps in-frame clones and lacks some. The data hold 65,000 to 90,000 clones, with around nine tenths observed a single time. The specimen was CD4+ T cells from blood, collected before liver transplant. The receptors originated from a human donor who received a liver transplant.

CDR3 protein: CASSIIPSTGELFF. Written as DNA, the CDR3 is TGTGCCAGCAGCATCATCCCGAGCACCGGGGAGCTGTTTTTT. The chain carries TRBV11-2 and TRBJ2-2; no firm D call. The length of the CDR3 is 14 residues. V lost 5 bases, J lost 4 bases, and 11 bases lay in between. Per the germline V gene, CDR1 is SGHAT and CDR2 is FQNNGV.

J is TRBJ2-7 and V is TRBV6-6; the match to TRBD2 covers 8 bases. The CDR3 sequence is 14 residues long. Germline CDR1 and CDR2: MNHNY and SVGAGI (reference sequence). Germline trimming cut 4 bases from V and 0 bases from J; bases unmatched to any gene: 2. The CDR3 region has the DNA TGTGCCAGCAGTTGGAGCGGGAGCTCCTACGAGCAGTACTTC. Translating it yields CASSWSGSSYEQYF.

A single count supports this clone. The chain couples TRBV2 to TRBJ2-7; D may be TRBD2 (6 bases). CDR3 size: 15 residues. Trimming cost V 2 bases and J 3 bases, with 14 bases left between them. CDR1 is SNHLY, CDR2 FYNNEI, per germline. The CDR3 nucleotides are TGTGCCAGCAGTGAACGGCTGTTGGGAGGCTACGAGCAGTACTTC. Translating gives CASSERLLGGYEQYF.